A selection of T cell receptor beta chains follows, all from one sample in a study of a mutant IDH1 vaccine in newly diagnosed glioma. Sequencing used immunoSEQ multiplex PCR; TCRdb keeps in-frame clones, though not all of them. The sample lists 35,000 to 50,000 clones, roughly 83% occurring once. For these TCRs, the target antigens are not known. This specimen consisted of PBMCs, obtained from a glioma patient whose treatment included an IDH1 peptide vaccine. These receptors all stem from a woman aged 45-60 years with glioma. The CDR3 runs from the conserved cysteine through the conserved F or W. A D gene is named only where the DNA matches it firmly. The size entry is marked missing in some rows and otherwise reads once, few, many or a size class.

DNA: TGCGCCAGCAGTGGATACAGGGGTGATACGCAGTATTTT
CDR3: CASSGYRGDTQYF
V: TRBV10-2
J: TRBJ2-3
D: TRBD1
size: NA

DNA: TGTGCCACTTTTAGCGGGGGGTTAGAGACCCAGTACTTC
CDR3: CATFSGGLETQYF
V: TRBV10-3
J: TRBJ2-5
D: TRBD2
size: once

DNA: TGTGCCAGCAGCCAGGACGCCGGGATCTCCTACGAGCAGTACTTC
CDR3: CASSQDAGISYEQYF
V: TRBV6-6
J: TRBJ2-7
D: NA
size: NA

DNA: TGTGCCAGCAGCCTCGGGACAGGGAAAGGGGCAACTAATGAAAAACTGTTTTTT
CDR3: CASSLGTGKGATNEKLFF
V: TRBV7-8
J: TRBJ1-4
D: TRBD1
size: NA

DNA: TGCAGCGCCAGGAGCTCTGGGGCCAACGTCCTGACTTTC
CDR3: CSARSSGANVLTF
V: TRBV29-1
J: TRBJ2-6
D: NA
size: NA

DNA: TGCGCCAGCAAAAATGGGGGGGCGCGGTGGTACGAGCAGTACTTC
CDR3: CASKNGGARWYEQYF
V: TRBV5-1
J: TRBJ2-7
D: NA
size: NA

DNA: TGTGCCAGCAGCCCGCAGGGATTGAGCACAGATACGCAGTATTTT
CDR3: CASSPQGLSTDTQYF
V: TRBV7-2
J: TRBJ2-3
D: NA
size: NA

DNA: TGTGCCAGCGGCAGTTTAGGTGGAACAGCCTACGAGCAGTACTTC
CDR3: CASGSLGGTAYEQYF
V: TRBV27
J: TRBJ2-7
D: NA
size: NA

DNA: TGTGCCAGCAGCTTAGGAAGCTCCTACGAGCAGTACTTC
CDR3: CASSLGSSYEQYF
V: TRBV13
J: TRBJ2-7
D: NA
size: NA

DNA: TGCGCCAGCACCACCGGGACAGGGACTTCACCCCTCCACTTT
CDR3: CASTTGTGTSPLHF
V: TRBV5-1
J: TRBJ1-6
D: TRBD1
size: NA

DNA: TGTGCCAGCAGCCTGGGTGCGAACACTGAAGCTTTCTTT
CDR3: CASSLGANTEAFF
V: TRBV9
J: TRBJ1-1
D: NA
size: few

DNA: TGTGCCAGCACCCCAGCTAGCAATCAGCCCCAGCATTTT
CDR3: CASTPASNQPQHF
V: TRBV6-6
J: TRBJ1-5
D: NA
size: NA

DNA: TGTGCAAAGCATCTCCCCAGGGCGAAGAAACTGTTTTTT
CDR3: CAKHLPRAKKLFF
V: TRBV2
J: TRBJ1-4
D: NA
size: NA

DNA: TGTGCCAGCAGCTTAGAGCTAGCGGGGGGGACCTACGAGCAGTACTTC
CDR3: CASSLELAGGTYEQYF
V: TRBV7-6
J: TRBJ2-7
D: TRBD2
size: once

DNA: TGTGCCAGCAGCTTGGCGATCTCCTACGAGCAGTACTTC
CDR3: CASSLAISYEQYF
V: TRBV7-8
J: TRBJ2-7
D: NA
size: NA

DNA: TGTGCCAGCTCACCTTTCAGGGGGGATGAGCAGTTCTTC
CDR3: CASSPFRGDEQFF
V: TRBV18
J: TRBJ2-1
D: NA
size: NA

DNA: TGTGCCAGCAGCCGACATTCCATGAACACTGAAGCTTTCTTT
CDR3: CASSRHSMNTEAFF
V: TRBV6-1
J: TRBJ1-1
D: NA
size: few

DNA: TGTGCCAGCAGCCTGGCGGTCAGGGGAAACTATGGCTACACCTTC
CDR3: CASSLAVRGNYGYTF
V: TRBV5-4
J: TRBJ1-2
D: NA
size: NA

DNA: TGCGCCAGCAGCCAGGGGGGGTGGGGTGAAAAACTGTTTTTT
CDR3: CASSQGGWGEKLFF
V: TRBV4-3
J: TRBJ1-4
D: NA
size: NA

DNA: TGTGCCAGCAGCTTAGGTACCAGGACTGGCTCCTACAATGAGCAGTTCTTC
CDR3: CASSLGTRTGSYNEQFF
V: TRBV7-6
J: TRBJ2-1
D: NA
size: NA

DNA: TGTGCCAGCAGCTTAAAGGAGGGTGAAGCTTTCTTT
CDR3: CASSLKEGEAFF
V: TRBV5-6
J: TRBJ1-1
D: NA
size: NA

DNA: TGCGCCAGCAGCTGGGGGACAGGGGTTGAAGCTTTCTTT
CDR3: CASSWGTGVEAFF
V: TRBV5-1
J: TRBJ1-1
D: TRBD1
size: NA

DNA: TGTGCCTGGAGCCGGGGAGACGCCCGTGAGCAGTTCTTC
CDR3: CAWSRGDAREQFF
V: TRBV30
J: TRBJ2-1
D: NA
size: NA

DNA: TGTGCCAGCATGGGCGAAGTCAAAAACATTCAGTACTTC
CDR3: CASMGEVKNIQYF
V: TRBV2
J: TRBJ2-4
D: NA
size: NA

DNA: TGTGCCAGCAGCTCCCCGGACAGGGGGGGATACTATGGCTACACCTTC
CDR3: CASSSPDRGGYYGYTF
V: TRBV7-2
J: TRBJ1-2
D: TRBD1
size: NA

DNA: TGTGCCAGCTCACCGTTGGCCCCCACGACGCGGGAAAGGAACACTGAAGCTTTCTTT
CDR3: CASSPLAPTTRERNTEAFF
V: TRBV18
J: TRBJ1-1
D: NA
size: NA

DNA: TGTGCCAGCAGTTACCAGGGGAGGGTCACTGAAGCTTTCTTT
CDR3: CASSYQGRVTEAFF
V: TRBV6-5
J: TRBJ1-1
D: NA
size: NA

DNA: TGTGCCAGCAGCTTATCCATAGGCTTGGGTCCCCTCCACTTT
CDR3: CASSLSIGLGPLHF
V: TRBV7-9
J: TRBJ1-6
D: NA
size: once

DNA: TGTGCCAGCAGCTCGGCGGGTGGATCACCCCTCCACTTT
CDR3: CASSSAGGSPLHF
V: TRBV7-2
J: TRBJ1-6
D: NA
size: few

DNA: TGTGCCAGCAGCTTGGCCGGTGGGGGGATCACCCTCCACTTT
CDR3: CASSLAGGGITLHF
V: TRBV5-4
J: TRBJ1-6
D: NA
size: NA

DNA: TGTGCCTGGAGTATTGGGGGCTATTACTATGGCTACACCTTC
CDR3: CAWSIGGYYYGYTF
V: TRBV30
J: TRBJ1-2
D: NA
size: NA

DNA: TGTGCCAGCAGCCCGGGCAGGTTGTACGAGCAGTACTTC
CDR3: CASSPGRLYEQYF
V: TRBV11-2
J: TRBJ2-7
D: NA
size: NA

DNA: TGCGCCAGCAGCTTGGGCGGGGTAAACGAGCAGTACTTC
CDR3: CASSLGGVNEQYF
V: TRBV5-1
J: TRBJ2-7
D: NA
size: NA

DNA: TGTGCCAGCCAAAAGGGACAGGTGAACACTGAAGCTTTCTTT
CDR3: CASQKGQVNTEAFF
V: TRBV5-6
J: TRBJ1-1
D: TRBD1
size: NA

DNA: TGTGCCATCAGTGAGGAAGGGACTAGCGCCACAGATACGCAGTATTTT
CDR3: CAISEEGTSATDTQYF
V: TRBV10-3
J: TRBJ2-3
D: TRBD2
size: NA

DNA: TGTGCCAGCTTAAAGGCGGGGGGCTATCAAGAGACCCAGTACTTC
CDR3: CASLKAGGYQETQYF
V: TRBV7-9
J: TRBJ2-5
D: TRBD2
size: NA

DNA: TGTGCCAGTAGTATAGGGAGAGGAACCGGGGAGCTGTTTTTT
CDR3: CASSIGRGTGELFF
V: TRBV19
J: TRBJ2-2
D: NA
size: NA

DNA: TGTGCCAGCAGTTTCGGGGCAGGGTCAAATGAAAAACTGTTTTTT
CDR3: CASSFGAGSNEKLFF
V: TRBV28
J: TRBJ1-4
D: NA
size: NA

DNA: TGCGCCAGCAGTGAGGGGAAAGGGGGCGGCTACTCGGGTGAAGCTTTCTTT
CDR3: CASSEGKGGGYSGEAFF
V: TRBV10-1
J: TRBJ1-1
D: TRBD1
size: NA

DNA: TGCAGCGTTGAAGACCCCGGACAGGGTCGGTTTTATGGCTACACCTTC
CDR3: CSVEDPGQGRFYGYTF
V: TRBV29-1
J: TRBJ1-2
D: TRBD1
size: NA

DNA: TGTGCCAGCAGTCCCGGACAGGGATACAGCGAGCAGTACTTC
CDR3: CASSPGQGYSEQYF
V: TRBV28
J: TRBJ2-7
D: TRBD1
size: NA

DNA: TGTGCCAGCAGCGTAGAAGGGTTCAACGAGCAGTACTTC
CDR3: CASSVEGFNEQYF
V: TRBV9
J: TRBJ2-7
D: NA
size: NA

DNA: TGTGCCAGCAGCCGGGGACAGGTCCACACTGAAGCTTTCTTT
CDR3: CASSRGQVHTEAFF
V: TRBV7-8
J: TRBJ1-1
D: TRBD1
size: NA

DNA: TGCGCCAGCAGCTTCCCAGGGCCCGAGCAGTACTTC
CDR3: CASSFPGPEQYF
V: TRBV5-1
J: TRBJ2-7
D: NA
size: NA

DNA: TGCGCCAGCAGCTCGTTTACAGGGGGCCTTACTGAAGCTTTCTTT
CDR3: CASSSFTGGLTEAFF
V: TRBV5-1
J: TRBJ1-1
D: TRBD1
size: NA

DNA: TGTGCCAGCAGCCAAACAGGTGAAGCTTTCTTT
CDR3: CASSQTGEAFF
V: TRBV6-5
J: TRBJ1-1
D: NA
size: few

DNA: TGTGCCAGCAGCCGTGGGACAGGGGGATCACCCCTCCACTTT
CDR3: CASSRGTGGSPLHF
V: TRBV14
J: TRBJ1-6
D: TRBD1
size: NA

DNA: TGTGCCAGCAGGACTAGCGGGGGCACAGATACGCAGTATTTT
CDR3: CASRTSGGTDTQYF
V: TRBV7-3
J: TRBJ2-3
D: TRBD2
size: NA

DNA: TGTGCCAGCAGCCAATCCCAGGGCACTGAAGCTTTCTTT
CDR3: CASSQSQGTEAFF
V: TRBV14
J: TRBJ1-1
D: NA
size: once

DNA: TGTGCCAGCAGCCGGGACGCTCAGAATTCACCCCTCCACTTT
CDR3: CASSRDAQNSPLHF
V: TRBV6-4
J: TRBJ1-6
D: NA
size: medium-sized

DNA: TGTGCCAGCAGCGGAGGCCCAGCAACTAATGAAAAACTGTTTTTT
CDR3: CASSGGPATNEKLFF
V: TRBV5-4
J: TRBJ1-4
D: NA
size: NA

DNA: TGCGCCAGCAGCCAAGATAAGCCGGGGGCGGGGACCCAGTACTTC
CDR3: CASSQDKPGAGTQYF
V: TRBV4-1
J: TRBJ2-5
D: NA
size: NA

DNA: TGTGCCAGCAGCTGGTGGGATAACACTGAAGCTTTCTTT
CDR3: CASSWWDNTEAFF
V: TRBV2
J: TRBJ1-1
D: NA
size: NA

DNA: TGTGCCAGCAGCCCCCCCTCTGGGTCGCAGACCCAGTACTTC
CDR3: CASSPPSGSQTQYF
V: TRBV5-6
J: TRBJ2-5
D: NA
size: NA

DNA: TGCGCCAGCAGCGGCTCAGGGGGCAGAAACATTCAGTACTTC
CDR3: CASSGSGGRNIQYF
V: TRBV5-1
J: TRBJ2-4
D: TRBD1
size: NA